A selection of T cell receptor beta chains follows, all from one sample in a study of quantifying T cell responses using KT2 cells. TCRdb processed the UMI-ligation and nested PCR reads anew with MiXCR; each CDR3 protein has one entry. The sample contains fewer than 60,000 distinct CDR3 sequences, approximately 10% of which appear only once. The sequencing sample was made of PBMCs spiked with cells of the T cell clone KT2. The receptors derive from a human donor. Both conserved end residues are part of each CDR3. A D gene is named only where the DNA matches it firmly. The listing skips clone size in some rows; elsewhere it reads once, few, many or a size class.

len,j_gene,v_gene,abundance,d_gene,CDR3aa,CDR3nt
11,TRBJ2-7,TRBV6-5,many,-,CASRRNLEQYF,TGTGCCAGCCGCCGGAACCTCGAGCAGTACTTC
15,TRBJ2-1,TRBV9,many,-,CASSAGLDAYNEQFF,TGTGCCAGCAGCGCGGGTCTAGACGCCTACAATGAGCAGTTCTTC
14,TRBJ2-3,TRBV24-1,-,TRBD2,CVTSREGRTDTQYF,TGTGTCACCAGCCGGGAGGGCCGCACAGATACGCAGTATTTT
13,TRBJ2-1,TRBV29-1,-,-,CTAKPASRDEQFF,TGCACCGCAAAACCGGCGTCAAGGGATGAGCAGTTCTTC
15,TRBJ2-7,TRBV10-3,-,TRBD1,CAILEPGQGSYEQYF,TGTGCCATCCTCGAGCCGGGACAGGGTTCCTACGAGCAGTACTTC
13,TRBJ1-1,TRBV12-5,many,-,CASGFRGNTEAFF,TGTGCTAGTGGTTTCAGGGGAAACACTGAAGCTTTCTTT
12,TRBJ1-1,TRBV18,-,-,CASSAGHHEAFF,TGTGCCAGCTCGGCGGGACACCACGAAGCTTTCTTT
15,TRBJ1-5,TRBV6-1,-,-,CASSYVGRGDQPQHF,TGTGCCAGCAGTTATGTGGGCAGGGGCGATCAGCCCCAGCATTTT
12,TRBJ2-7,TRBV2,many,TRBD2,CASSWAGGEQYF,TGTGCCAGCAGCTGGGCGGGAGGCGAGCAGTACTTC
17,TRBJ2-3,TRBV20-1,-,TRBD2,CSAKDFLAGPNTDTQYF,TGCAGTGCTAAGGATTTTCTAGCGGGGCCAAACACAGATACGCAGTATTTT
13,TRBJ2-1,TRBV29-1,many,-,CSVGQVGGNEQFF,TGCAGCGTTGGACAGGTGGGTGGGAATGAGCAGTTCTTC
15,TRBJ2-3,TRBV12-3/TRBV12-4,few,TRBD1,CASSPSQGAGDTQYF,TGTGCCAGCAGCCCCTCCCAGGGGGCTGGAGATACGCAGTATTTT
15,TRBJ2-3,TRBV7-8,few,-,CASSLSATSTDTQYF,TGTGCCAGCAGCCTTAGTGCTACTAGCACAGATACGCAGTATTTT
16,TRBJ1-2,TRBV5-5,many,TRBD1,CASSLAGDRVRGGYTF,TGTGCCAGCAGCTTGGCCGGGGACAGGGTGAGGGGCGGCTACACCTTC
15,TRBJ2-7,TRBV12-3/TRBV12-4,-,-,CASSPFEGPGYEQYF,TGTGCCAGCAGCCCCTTCGAAGGGCCGGGTTACGAGCAGTACTTC
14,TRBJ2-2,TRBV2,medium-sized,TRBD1,CASSGGQGAGELFF,TGTGCCAGCAGTGGCGGACAGGGGGCCGGGGAGCTGTTTTTT
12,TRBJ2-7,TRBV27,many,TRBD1,CASRQGAYEQYF,TGTGCCAGCCGACAGGGAGCCTACGAGCAGTACTTC
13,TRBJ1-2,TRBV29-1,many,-,CSVEHSGFYGYTF,TGCAGCGTTGAACATTCGGGGTTTTATGGCTACACCTTC
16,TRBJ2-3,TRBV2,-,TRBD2,CASSVLLAGSSDTQYF,TGTGCCAGCAGTGTCCTACTAGCGGGATCGTCAGATACGCAGTATTTT
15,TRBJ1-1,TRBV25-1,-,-,CASKVDLGVSTEAFF,TGTGCCAGCAAGGTTGACTTGGGGGTTAGCACTGAAGCTTTCTTT
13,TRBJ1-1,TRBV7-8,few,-,CASSYRAYTEAFF,TGTGCCAGCAGCTACAGGGCCTACACTGAAGCTTTCTTT
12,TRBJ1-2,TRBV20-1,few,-,CSARKSNYGYTF,TGCAGTGCTAGAAAGAGTAACTATGGCTACACCTTC
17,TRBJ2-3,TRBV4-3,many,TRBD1,CASSQEPDRASTDTQYF,TGCGCCAGCAGCCAAGAACCAGACAGGGCCAGCACAGATACGCAGTATTTT
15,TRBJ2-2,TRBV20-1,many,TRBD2,CSARRGTSDTGELFF,TGCAGTGCTAGAAGAGGGACTAGCGACACCGGGGAGCTGTTTTTT
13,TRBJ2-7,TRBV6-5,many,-,CASSYGWGNEQYF,TGTGCCAGCAGTTACGGTTGGGGAAACGAGCAGTACTTC
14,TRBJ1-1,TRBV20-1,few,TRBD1,CSARRPGGWTEAFF,TGCAGTGCTAGACGCCCAGGGGGTTGGACTGAAGCTTTCTTT
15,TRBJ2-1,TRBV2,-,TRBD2,CASSEGSGGIGEQFF,TGTGCCAGCAGTGAGGGAAGCGGGGGGATAGGTGAGCAGTTCTTC
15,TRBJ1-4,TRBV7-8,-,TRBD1,CASSLAGTGVEKLFF,TGTGCCAGCAGCTTAGCAGGGACAGGGGTTGAAAAACTGTTTTTT
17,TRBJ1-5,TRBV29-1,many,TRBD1,CSVEDIRRGPWNQPQHF,TGCAGCGTTGAAGATATTAGGAGGGGGCCATGGAATCAGCCCCAGCATTTT
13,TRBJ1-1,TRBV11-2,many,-,CASKSGGAVEAFF,TGTGCCAGCAAGAGTGGTGGGGCCGTTGAAGCTTTCTTT
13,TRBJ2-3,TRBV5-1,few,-,CASSWATEDTQYF,TGCGCCAGCAGCTGGGCAACAGAGGATACGCAGTATTTT
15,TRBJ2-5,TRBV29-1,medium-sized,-,CSVEGHKTGRETQYF,TGCAGCGTTGAAGGACACAAGACAGGTCGAGAGACCCAGTACTTC
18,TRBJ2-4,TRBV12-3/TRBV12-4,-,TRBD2,CASSSPGREYVAKNIQYF,TGTGCCAGCAGCTCCCCCGGGCGGGAGTACGTAGCCAAAAACATTCAGTACTTC
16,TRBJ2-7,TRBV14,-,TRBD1,CASSHSDRIFTYEQYF,TGTGCCAGCAGCCATTCGGACAGGATATTTACCTACGAGCAGTACTTC
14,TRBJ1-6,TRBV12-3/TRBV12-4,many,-,CASSFNRVDSPLHF,TGTGCCAGCAGTTTTAACAGGGTGGATTCACCCCTCCACTTT
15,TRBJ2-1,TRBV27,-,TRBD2,CASSFLAGGAEEQFF,TGTGCCAGCAGTTTCTTAGCGGGAGGAGCTGAGGAGCAGTTCTTC
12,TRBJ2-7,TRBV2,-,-,CASSVAGHEQYF,TGTGCCAGCAGTGTTGCCGGACACGAGCAGTACTTC